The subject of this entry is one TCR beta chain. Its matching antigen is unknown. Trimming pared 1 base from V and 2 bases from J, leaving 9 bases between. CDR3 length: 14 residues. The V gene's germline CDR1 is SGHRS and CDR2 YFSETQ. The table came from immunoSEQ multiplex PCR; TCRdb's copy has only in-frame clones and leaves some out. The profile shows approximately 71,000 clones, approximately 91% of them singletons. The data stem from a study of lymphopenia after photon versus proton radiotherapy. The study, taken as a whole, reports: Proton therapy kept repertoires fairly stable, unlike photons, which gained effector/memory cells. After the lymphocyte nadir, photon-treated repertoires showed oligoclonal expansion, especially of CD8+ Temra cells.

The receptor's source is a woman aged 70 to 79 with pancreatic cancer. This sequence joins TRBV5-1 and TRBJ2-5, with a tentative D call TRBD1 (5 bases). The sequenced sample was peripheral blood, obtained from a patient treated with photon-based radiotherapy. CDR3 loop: CASSLQGGQETQYF. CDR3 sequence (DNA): TGCGCCAGCAGCTTGCAGGGTGGACAAGAGACCCAGTACTTC.